The rows below give T cell receptor beta chains drawn from one sample of a study of monozygotic twins with inflammatory bowel disease. TCRdb reprocessed the 5' RACE reads and keeps a single row for each CDR3 protein, giving no DNA. The sample's table shows about 300,000 distinct CDR3 sequences. Material for sequencing was blood. These receptors originate from a human donor with ulcerative colitis or Crohn's disease, or a healthy co-twin of an affected twin (not recorded which). The CDR3 runs from the conserved cysteine through the conserved F or W. Each record gives: V gene, J gene, CDR3 protein.

V: TRBV6-1; J: TRBJ2-1; CDR3: CASSFPGTGANNEQFF
V: TRBV7-9; J: TRBJ2-7; CDR3: CASSLREYEQYF
V: TRBV30; J: TRBJ2-6; CDR3: CAWSVRGTGANVLTF
V: TRBV21-1; J: TRBJ2-5; CDR3: CASSNQAGALRRGETQYF
V: TRBV9; J: TRBJ1-1; CDR3: CASSVDGRDTEAFF
V: TRBV11-2; J: TRBJ2-4; CDR3: CASSWVGGKNIQYF
V: TRBV7-2; J: TRBJ1-1; CDR3: CASGRLSGTEAFF
V: TRBV20-1; J: TRBJ1-1; CDR3: CSARDKPVNTEAFF
V: TRBV6-2/TRBV6-3; J: TRBJ2-2; CDR3: CASSYPLLVLAGELFF
V: TRBV5-6; J: TRBJ2-2; CDR3: CASSLVPDTGELFF
V: TRBV7-8; J: TRBJ1-3; CDR3: CASGRERGGNTIYF
V: TRBV28; J: TRBJ2-3; CDR3: CASSFARLSTDTQYF
V: TRBV5-1; J: TRBJ2-5; CDR3: CASSSTYKKETQYF
V: TRBV9; J: TRBJ2-7; CDR3: CASSVRDLSSYEQYF
V: TRBV29-1; J: TRBJ2-5; CDR3: CSGRQGVGETQYF
V: TRBV6-1; J: TRBJ2-1; CDR3: CASRVGTGNYNEQFF
V: TRBV29-1; J: TRBJ2-1; CDR3: CSTNIMNEQFF
V: TRBV4-3; J: TRBJ1-5; CDR3: CASSQTVSNQPQHF
V: TRBV12-3/TRBV12-4; J: TRBJ2-1; CDR3: CASSLDQTSGSPFF
V: TRBV5-1; J: TRBJ2-7; CDR3: CASSLSGQDYEQYF
V: TRBV5-1; J: TRBJ2-7; CDR3: CASSSGTFPGEQYF
V: TRBV4-3; J: TRBJ2-2; CDR3: CASSQDAGLANAGELFF
V: TRBV7-3; J: TRBJ2-3; CDR3: CASSLSQGNRDTQYF
V: TRBV7-2; J: TRBJ2-2; CDR3: CASSLRPRGGWFGELFF
V: TRBV7-2; J: TRBJ2-7; CDR3: CASSLGDYSYEQYF
V: TRBV7-8; J: TRBJ2-7; CDR3: CASNPAASGRTYEQYF
V: TRBV5-1; J: TRBJ2-1; CDR3: CASSFWTDSYNEQFF
V: TRBV30; J: TRBJ1-5; CDR3: CAWSVMTSNQPQHF
V: TRBV7-9; J: TRBJ2-7; CDR3: CASSKGQGASYEQYF
V: TRBV9; J: TRBJ1-5; CDR3: CASSVDLGQPQHF
V: TRBV18; J: TRBJ2-7; CDR3: CASSPPGVPGERYF
V: TRBV6-5; J: TRBJ2-6; CDR3: CASSWTGANVLTF
V: TRBV5-1; J: TRBJ1-5; CDR3: CASSLAPGQPQHF